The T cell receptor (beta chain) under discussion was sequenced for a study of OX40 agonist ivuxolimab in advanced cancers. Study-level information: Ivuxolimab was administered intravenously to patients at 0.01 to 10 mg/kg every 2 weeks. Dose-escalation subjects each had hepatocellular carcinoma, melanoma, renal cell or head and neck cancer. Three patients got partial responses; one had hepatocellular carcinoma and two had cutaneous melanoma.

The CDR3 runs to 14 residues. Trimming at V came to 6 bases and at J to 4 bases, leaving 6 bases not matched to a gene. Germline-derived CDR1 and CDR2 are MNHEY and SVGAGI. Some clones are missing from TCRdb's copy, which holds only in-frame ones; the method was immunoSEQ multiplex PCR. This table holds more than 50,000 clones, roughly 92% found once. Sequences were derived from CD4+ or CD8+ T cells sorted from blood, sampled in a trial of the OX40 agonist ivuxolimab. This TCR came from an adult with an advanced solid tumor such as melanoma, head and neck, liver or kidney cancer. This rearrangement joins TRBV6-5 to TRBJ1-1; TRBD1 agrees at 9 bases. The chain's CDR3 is CASRPGQGGTEAFF. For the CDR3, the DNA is TGTGCCAGCAGGCCGGGACAGGGAGGCACTGAAGCTTTCTTT.